This T cell receptor beta chain was obtained from a study of blood T cell repertoires in COVID-19. V was trimmed by 4 bases and J by 6 bases, leaving 13 bases between them. CDR3 length: 13 residues. CDR1 and CDR2 (germline): SQVTM, ANQGSEA. Profiling relied on immunoSEQ multiplex PCR, and the TCRdb table lists in-frame clones only, not all of them. In the table there are about 250,000 clones, 80% to 85% of which are singletons. The chain joins TRBV29-1 to TRBJ1-5; D unresolved. The clonotype originates from a man in his forties who had been exposed to COVID-19. The sample was PBMCs or T cells enriched from blood (not recorded which). CDR3 protein: CSVVTGLGQPQHF. In DNA form, the CDR3 reads TGCAGCGTTGTTACGGGGTTGGGTCAGCCCCAGCATTTT. Complete variable domain (other parts from reference TRBV29-1 and TRBJ1-5): SAVISQKPSRDICQRGTSLTIQCQVDSQVTMMFWYRQQPGQSLTLIATANQGSEATYESGFVIDKFPISRPNLTFSTLTVSNMSPEDSSIYLCSVVTGLGQPQHFGDGTRLSIL.